One sample yielded the 31 T cell receptor beta chains listed below, sequenced in a study of blood T cell repertoires in COVID-19. Profiled with immunoSEQ multiplex PCR; TCRdb holds only in-frame clones, not every one. The sample shows roughly 250,000 clones, around 90% of them seen only once. The material sequenced was PBMCs or T cells enriched from blood (not recorded which). The receptors come from a woman under 40 with acute COVID-19.

The chain carries TRBV6-5 and TRBJ1-1; D gene unclear. The length of the CDR3 is 14 residues. V lost 3 bases, J lost 5 bases, and 13 bases lay in between. CDR1 MNHEY and CDR2 SVGAGI come from the germline V gene. CDR3 bases: TGTGCCAGCAGTTATCATAGATCGCGGACTGAAGCTTTCTTT. This translates into CASSYHRSRTEAFF.

The chain uses TRBV28 and TRBJ2-6; D is undetermined. CDR1 MDHEN and CDR2 SYDVKM come from the germline V gene. The CDR3 is 16 residues long. V shed 1 base and J shed 2 bases, with 9 bases lying between them. Here the CDR3 reads CASSLSPQPGANVLTF. The CDR3 nucleotides are TGTGCCAGCAGTTTATCCCCACAACCTGGGGCCAACGTCCTGACTTTC.

This chain joins TRBV28 and TRBJ2-2, with 7 bases aligning to TRBD1. V shed 2 bases and J 7 bases; nucleotides not matched to a gene: 10. From germline, CDR1 is MDHEN and CDR2 SYDVKM. The CDR3 spans 16 residues. The CDR3 coding sequence is TGTGCCAGCAGTTTACGGCAGGGGGTTAGGGTCGGGGAGCTGTTTTTT. It translates to CASSLRQGVRVGELFF.

The J gene is TRBJ2-1, the V gene TRBV28; 11 nucleotides line up with TRBD2. The length of the CDR3 is 15 residues. The germline CDR1 and CDR2 sequences are MDHEN and SYDVKM. The J segment lost 7 bases and the V segment lost 5 bases, leaving 7 bases of the junction unmatched. Here the CDR3 reads CASSPPSSGRNEQFF. CDR3 nucleotides: TGTGCCAGCAGTCCCCCCTCTAGCGGGAGGAATGAGCAGTTCTTC.

The chain employs TRBV5-1 and TRBJ1-5, with D possibly TRBD1 on 5 matching bases. CDR3 length: 14 residues. Germline CDR1 reads SGHRS; CDR2 reads YFSETQ. V was cut by 4 bases and J by 5 bases, with 13 bases left in between. The CDR3 nucleotides read TGCGCCAGCAGCCTCTCAGGGAGGGATCAGCCCCAGCATTTT. Protein sequence: CASSLSGRDQPQHF.

The chain is built from TRBV7-6 and TRBJ1-1; TRBD1 aligns across 8 bases. The CDR3 is made up of 15 amino acids. The V gene end was trimmed by 3 bases and the J gene end by 4 bases; junction bases not matched to a gene: 7. CDR1 and CDR2 from the germline V gene are SGHVS and FNYEAQ. The CDR3 region is CASSLGQGAGTEAFF. The DNA for the CDR3 is TGTGCCAGCAGCTTGGGGCAGGGGGCCGGCACTGAAGCTTTCTTT.

This clone was observed once. The chain combines TRBV30 with TRBJ1-1, with D perhaps matching TRBD1 (5 bases). The germline V and J ends were trimmed by 5 bases and 0 bases, with 13 bases remaining between them. The CDR3 has 14 amino acids. Germline-derived CDR1 and CDR2 are GTSNPN and SVGIG (reference sequence). In DNA, the CDR3 is TGTGCCTGGTTGAACCCAGGGATGAACACTGAAGCTTTCTTT. It codes for CAWLNPGMNTEAFF.

V usage is TRBV19 and J usage is TRBJ2-1; tentatively, D is TRBD1 (6 bases). The CDR3 spans 17 residues. Germline CDR1 and CDR2: LNHDA and SQIVND (reference sequence). Trimming stripped 5 bases from V and 3 bases from J, with 20 bases between. The CDR3 DNA reads TGTGCCAGTAGTTACGTTCAGGGCAGGGGTTACTACAATGAGCAGTTCTTC. It encodes CASSYVQGRGYYNEQFF.

This chain connects TRBV30 to TRBJ2-3; D is possibly TRBD2 (5 bases). Germline V gene sequence: CDR1 GTSNPN, CDR2 SVGIG (reference sequence). The germline V and J ends were trimmed by 2 bases and 1 base, with 13 bases remaining between them. CDR3 length equals 15 residues. The CDR3 reads CAWSQPLGGTDTQYF. The DNA of the CDR3 is TGTGCCTGGAGTCAACCACTCGGGGGCACAGATACGCAGTATTTT.

The gene calls are TRBV27 and TRBJ2-2, with a weak D call TRBD2 (6 bases). Per germline, CDR1 MNHEY and CDR2 SMNVEV (reference sequence). V lost 6 bases and J 4 bases, leaving 15 bases between the germline ends. The length of the CDR3 is 15 residues. CDR3: CASRAGEVFTGELFF. The CDR3 coding sequence is TGTGCCAGCAGGGCCGGGGAGGTGTTCACCGGGGAGCTGTTTTTT.

This clone was counted a single time. The chain carries TRBV6-5 and TRBJ2-7; tentative D call: TRBD1 (6 bases). Germline lookup yields CDR1 MNHEY and CDR2 SVGAGI. The CDR3 runs to 15 residues. Trimming removed 6 bases at V and 6 bases at J, with 21 bases between. CDR3 loop: CASSRSSGTRGEQYF. DNA for the CDR3: TGTGCCAGCAGCAGGTCTTCCGGGACAAGGGGCGAGCAGTACTTC.

The V call is TRBV7-2, the J call TRBJ2-1; no reliable D call. V lost 7 bases and J lost 1, with 8 bases in between. Germline V gene data show CDR1 as SGHTA and CDR2 as FQGNSA. The CDR3 covers 13 residues. CDR3 DNA sequence: TGTGCCAGCAAGGCAGGTTCCTACAATGAGCAGTTCTTC. Translated, it gives CASKAGSYNEQFF.

V gene TRBV29-1 combines with J gene TRBJ2-7, with TRBD1 matching 7 bases. The V segment lost 7 bases and the J segment 2 bases; nucleotides outside the gene matches: 5. There are 12 residues in the CDR3. Germline lookup yields CDR1 SQVTM and CDR2 ANQGSEA. This CDR3 reads CSARDSAYEQYF. The CDR3, as DNA: TGCAGCGCCCGGGACAGTGCCTACGAGCAGTACTTC.

This clone appeared a few times. The chain links TRBV7-8 to TRBJ2-7; 9 nucleotides line up with TRBD2. This CDR3 is built from 15 residues. Trimming took 2 bases from V and 5 from J; bases not matched to a gene: 7. CDR1 is SGHVS and CDR2 is FQNEAQ in the germline V gene. CDR3 bases: TGTGCCAGCAGCTTATTGCGGGGGGGCCTGAACGAGCAGTACTTC. Residues: CASSLLRGGLNEQYF. Complete variable domain (other parts from reference TRBV7-8 and TRBJ2-7): GAGVSQSPRYKVAKRGQDVALRCDPISGHVSLFWYQQALGQGPEFLTYFQNEAQLDKSGLPSDRFFAERPEGSVSTLKIQRTQQEDSAVYLCASSLLRGGLNEQYFGPGTRLTVT.

V and J are TRBV4-1 and TRBJ1-2; perhaps TRBD1 as D (6 bases). V was trimmed by 4 bases and J by 0 bases, leaving 15 bases between them. The germline V gene encodes CDR1 MGHRA and CDR2 YSYEKL. The CDR3 runs to 16 residues. The CDR3 sequence: CASSLSTGPTNYGYTF. CDR3 nucleotides: TGCGCCAGCAGCCTTTCGACAGGTCCTACTAACTATGGCTACACCTTC.

V and J are TRBV5-1 and TRBJ2-3; a possible D gene is TRBD1 (6 bases). V lost 2 bases to trimming and J lost 5 bases, with 12 bases between them. Germline V CDR1 and CDR2: SGHRS, YFSETQ. There are 14 residues in the CDR3. The CDR3 spells CASSLTGLLDTQYF. In DNA, the CDR3 is TGCGCCAGCAGCTTAACAGGGCTTCTAGATACGCAGTATTTT.

V gene TRBV7-6 combines with J gene TRBJ2-7; the match to TRBD2 covers 9 bases. This CDR3 is 15 amino acids long. V was clipped by 5 bases and J by 3 bases; unmatched bases: 8. The germline V gene has CDR1 SGHVS and CDR2 FNYEAQ. The CDR3 is CASSAVASGDYEQYF. In DNA, the CDR3 is TGTGCCAGCAGCGCCGTGGCTAGCGGGGACTACGAGCAGTACTTC.

The V call is TRBV6-5, the J call TRBJ1-2, with TRBD1 as a possible D gene (6 bases). Trimming stripped 0 bases from V and 4 bases from J, with 12 bases between. Germline loops: CDR1 MNHEY, CDR2 SVGAGI. The CDR3 sequence is 15 residues long. Here the CDR3 DNA reads TGTGCCAGCAGTTACTCACAACAGGGCGGCTATGGCTACACCTTC. This gives the protein CASSYSQQGGYGYTF.

The CDR3 here is CASSSRYRDTEAFF. In DNA, the CDR3 is TGTGCCAGCAGCTCGAGATACCGGGACACTGAAGCTTTCTTT. The rearrangement links TRBV7-2 to TRBJ1-1, with D hard to call. CDR1 SGHTA and CDR2 FQGNSA come from the germline V gene. V was cut by 4 bases and J by 3 bases, with 12 bases left in between. The CDR3 has 14 residues.

The rearrangement links TRBV11-2 to TRBJ1-5; D is perhaps TRBD1 (5 bases). V was trimmed by 4 bases and J by 0 bases, leaving 16 bases between them. CDR3 length: 17 amino acids. Germline CDR1 and CDR2: SGHAT and FQNNGV. Here the CDR3 DNA reads TGTGCCAGCAGCTCAACCCTTGACAGCTATAGCAATCAGCCCCAGCATTTT. This encodes CASSSTLDSYSNQPQHF. Combining the CDR3 with reference TRBV11-2 and TRBJ1-5 gives the whole variable domain EAGVAQSPRYKIIEKRQSVAFWCNPISGHATLYWYQQILGQGPKLLIQFQNNGVVDDSQLPKDRFSAERLKGVDSTLKIQPAKLEDSAVYLCASSSTLDSYSNQPQHFGDGTRLSIL.

The V gene is TRBV7-2, the J gene TRBJ1-1; 9 bases line up with TRBD1. V lost 5 bases, J lost 6 bases, and 4 bases stayed unmatched. CDR1 is SGHTA and CDR2 is FQGNSA in the germline V gene. The CDR3 extends over 13 amino acids. For the CDR3, the DNA is TGTGCCAGCAGCCGGGACAGGGTGGCTGAAGCTTTCTTT. The encoded protein is CASSRDRVAEAFF.

The V call is TRBV28, the J call TRBJ2-7, with 12 bases fitting TRBD1. This CDR3 is 15 amino acids long. In germline, CDR1 is MDHEN, CDR2 SYDVKM. Trimming cost V 6 bases and J 4 bases; bases outside gene matches: 7. The CDR3 DNA sequence: TGTGCCAGCAGGGCGGGGACAGGGGGCGATTACGAGCAGTACTTC. It codes for CASRAGTGGDYEQYF.

The chain recombines TRBV10-1 with TRBJ2-3; TRBD2 aligns across 8 bases. Germline assignment: CDR1 WNHNN and CDR2 SYGVQD (reference sequence). The CDR3 spans 15 residues. V lost 3 bases to trimming and J lost 7 bases; unmatched junction nucleotides: 9. CDR3 coding DNA: TGCGCCAGCAGTGAACGGGGGGGCCCTCCCTATACGCAGTATTTT. Translated, it gives CASSERGGPPYTQYF.

The chain carries TRBV4-1 and TRBJ2-2; D possibly corresponds to TRBD1 (6 bases). Germline assignment: CDR1 MGHRA and CDR2 YSYEKL. The CDR3 is 14 amino acids. Trimming stripped 4 bases from V and 1 base from J, with 7 bases between. Written as DNA, the CDR3 is TGCGCCAGCAGCCCGGGACAGAACACCGGGGAGCTGTTTTTT. Residues: CASSPGQNTGELFF.

The chain carries TRBV28 and TRBJ2-7; 9 positions agree with TRBD1. The CDR3 is made up of 14 amino acids. The V gene's germline CDR1 is MDHEN and CDR2 SYDVKM. The V segment lost 7 bases and the J segment 4 bases; nucleotides outside the gene matches: 8. CDR3: CASTSGTGRYEQYF. CDR3 nucleotide sequence: TGTGCCAGCACGTCCGGGACAGGGCGATACGAGCAGTACTTC.

The chain couples TRBV5-1 to TRBJ2-5; 8 nucleotides match TRBD2. CDR3 length equals 15 residues. V was clipped by 0 bases and J by 4 bases; unmatched bases: 5. The germline V gene has CDR1 SGHRS and CDR2 YFSETQ. The CDR3 sequence is CASSLVSGVPETQYF. The CDR3 DNA follows: TGCGCCAGCAGCTTGGTTAGCGGGGTTCCAGAGACCCAGTACTTC. The full variable domain, completed using reference TRBV5-1 and TRBJ2-5, is KAGVTQTPRYLIKTRGQQVTLSCSPISGHRSVSWYQQTPGQGLQFLFEYFSETQRNKGNFPGRFSGRQFSNSRSEMNVSTLELGDSALYLCASSLVSGVPETQYFGPGTRLLVL.

This CDR3 reads CASSFEEQGSTGELFF. The CDR3 nucleotides are TGTGCCAGCAGTTTCGAGGAGCAGGGTTCCACCGGGGAGCTGTTTTTT. The chain is built from TRBV28 and TRBJ2-2; a possible D gene is TRBD1 (5 bases). Germline lookup yields CDR1 MDHEN and CDR2 SYDVKM. The CDR3 sequence is 16 residues long. The V end was cut by 3 bases, the J end by 4 bases, with 15 bases between.

This chain connects TRBV19 to TRBJ1-1, with a tentative D call TRBD1 (5 bases). V lost 9 bases and J 1 base, leaving 15 bases between the germline ends. Germline V CDR1 and CDR2: LNHDA, SQIVND (reference sequence). CDR3 length equals 14 residues. The DNA of the CDR3 is TGTGCCAGCCATATAGCGGGGGGGAACACTGAAGCTTTCTTT. Amino acid sequence: CASHIAGGNTEAFF.

The rearrangement uses TRBV6-1 and TRBJ2-1, with 13 bases that match TRBD2. This CDR3 is built from 18 residues. Germline V gives CDR1 MNHNS, CDR2 SASEGT. V trimming: 1 base; J trimming: 7 bases; junction bases outside the gene matches: 10. The CDR3 DNA follows: TGTGCCAGCAGTGAAGGGGCGGGACTAGCGGGAACCTTTAATGAGCAGTTCTTC. Translation: CASSEGAGLAGTFNEQFF.

The table lists this clone with a few counts. This chain connects TRBV6-1 to TRBJ2-7; TRBD1 matches 10 bases. J lost 2 bases, V lost 1 base, and 5 bases had no gene match. The CDR3 spans 16 residues. Germline V gene lookup returns CDR1 MNHNS and CDR2 SASEGT. The CDR3 DNA reads as TGTGCCAGCAGTGAAGGGGGGACAGGGGATGCCTACGAGCAGTACTTC. It codes for CASSEGGTGDAYEQYF.

A word on this clone: At the DNA level, this CDR3 is encoded by other sequences in the same sample as well. This rearrangement joins TRBV5-1 to TRBJ2-1; 9 positions match TRBD1. Germline V gives CDR1 SGHRS, CDR2 YFSETQ. The V gene end was trimmed by 3 bases and the J gene end by 1 base; junction bases not matched to a gene: 2. This CDR3 is 15 amino acids long. CDR3 sequence: CASSSGQGSYNEQFF. For the CDR3, the DNA is TGCGCCAGCAGCTCGGGACAGGGTTCCTACAATGAGCAGTTCTTC. Full variable domain (missing parts from reference TRBV5-1 and TRBJ2-1): KAGVTQTPRYLIKTRGQQVTLSCSPISGHRSVSWYQQTPGQGLQFLFEYFSETQRNKGNFPGRFSGRQFSNSRSEMNVSTLELGDSALYLCASSSGQGSYNEQFFGPGTRLTVL.